Included here is one T cell receptor beta chain sequence, with context. What it binds is not known. This sample stems from a study of T cell responses to AZD1222 COVID-19 vaccine. The study, taken as a whole, reports: Of the AZD1222 recipients, only five to seven were seropositive at baseline.

The CDR3 is 10 amino acids. V was cut by 8 bases and J by 7 bases, with 9 bases left in between. The germline V gene has CDR1 SNHLY and CDR2 FYNNEI. Clones were sequenced by immunoSEQ multiplex PCR, and TCRdb holds only the in-frame ones, with some missing. The table lists 90,000 to 120,000 clones, 70% to 90% of them singletons. The chain has TRBV2 and TRBJ2-7; D unclear. Sequencing was performed on peripheral blood, taken 28 days after the second AZD1222 dose. The receptor's source is an adult who received the AZD1222 COVID-19 vaccine. The CDR3: CASVQWEQYF. CDR3 in DNA: TGTGCCAGCGTCCAGTGGGAGCAGTACTTC.